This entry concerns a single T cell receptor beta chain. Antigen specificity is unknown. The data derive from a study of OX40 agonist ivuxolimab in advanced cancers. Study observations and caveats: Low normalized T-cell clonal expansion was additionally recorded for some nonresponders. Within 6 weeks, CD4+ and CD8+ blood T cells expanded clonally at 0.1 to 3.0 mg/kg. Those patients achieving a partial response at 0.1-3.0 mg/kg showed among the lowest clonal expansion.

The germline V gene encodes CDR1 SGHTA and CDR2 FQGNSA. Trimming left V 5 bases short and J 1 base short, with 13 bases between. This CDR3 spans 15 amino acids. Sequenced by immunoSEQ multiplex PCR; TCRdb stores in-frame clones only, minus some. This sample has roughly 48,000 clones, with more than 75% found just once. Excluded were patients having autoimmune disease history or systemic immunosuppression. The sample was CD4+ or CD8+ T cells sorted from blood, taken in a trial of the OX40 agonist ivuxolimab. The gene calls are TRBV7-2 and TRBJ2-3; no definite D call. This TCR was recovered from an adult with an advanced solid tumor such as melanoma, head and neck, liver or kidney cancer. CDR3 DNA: TGTGCCAGCAGCCGATTTCTCAGCCGCACAGATACGCAGTATTTT. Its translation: CASSRFLSRTDTQYF.